This T cell receptor (beta chain) came from a study of cytomegalovirus exposure and HLA in healthy donors. Researchers ran the PCR with 60 Vbeta and 13 Jbeta primers. Generated by immunoSEQ multiplex PCR, the TCRdb table keeps only in-frame clones and is missing some. In the table there are some 180,000 clones, around 82% of which are singletons. Germline V gene data show CDR1 as SNHLY and CDR2 as FYNNEI. The CDR3 is made up of 15 amino acids. The V end was cut by 3 bases, the J end by 2 bases, with 10 bases between. The sequence was collected from a woman aged 30 to 39 in good health and CMV-seropositive. The sample was PBMCs. The V and J genes are TRBV2 and TRBJ1-4; perhaps TRBD1 as D (5 bases). CDR3 amino acids: CASSEGGSTNEKLFF. The CDR3 coding sequence is TGTGCCAGCAGTGAGGGGGGTAGCACTAATGAAAAACTGTTTTTT.